These 26 T cell receptor beta chains originate from one sample sequenced in a study of blood T cell repertoires in COVID-19. The repertoire was sequenced with immunoSEQ multiplex PCR; TCRdb's copy has only in-frame clones and lacks some. Of around 370,000 clones detected, more than 75% appear once; the ten largest clones hold around 3.5%. Material: peripheral blood. These receptors all stem from a woman aged 18-35 years who had recovered from COVID-19.

The chain employs TRBV10-3 and TRBJ1-5; 12 nucleotides agree with TRBD1. The CDR3 runs 16 residues. V shed 10 bases and J 6 bases; nucleotides not matched to a gene: 13. The germline CDR1 and CDR2 sequences are ENHRY and SYGVKD. CDR3 sequence (DNA): TGTGCCACCGCAGGGACAGGGGGCGCCTCAGGTCAGCCCCAGCATTTT. This codes for CATAGTGGASGQPQHF.

V gene TRBV19 combines with J gene TRBJ2-5, with D perhaps matching TRBD2 (6 bases). Trimming left V 1 base short and J 4 bases short, with 16 bases between. This CDR3 contains 16 residues. Germline assignment: CDR1 LNHDA and CDR2 SQIVND (reference sequence). The DNA for the CDR3 is TGTGCCAGTAGTATAGTAGGGGCTGCGGGGATAGAGACCCAGTACTTC. This sequence encodes CASSIVGAAGIETQYF.

This chain joins TRBV3-1 (or the pseudogene TRBV3-2) and TRBJ2-4; maybe TRBD2 (6 bases). Trimming pared 3 bases from V and 0 bases from J, leaving 12 bases between. Germline loops: CDR1 LGHDT, CDR2 YNNKEL (reference sequence). CDR3 length equals 16 residues. CDR3 amino acids: CASSHLEGRAKNIQYF. The DNA for the CDR3 is TGTGCCAGCAGCCATTTGGAGGGGAGAGCCAAAAACATTCAGTACTTC.

This rearrangement joins TRBV19 to TRBJ1-1; D may be TRBD1 (6 bases). This CDR3 region has 15 residues. From germline, CDR1 is LNHDA and CDR2 SQIVND (reference sequence). V was cut by 5 bases and J by 6 bases, with 19 bases left in between. In nucleotides, the CDR3 is TGTGCCAGTAGTCCACCCAGGGGTTGGGTCGCTGAAGCTTTCTTT. Its translation is CASSPPRGWVAEAFF. Variable domain in full (rest from reference TRBV19 and TRBJ1-1): DGGITQSPKYLFRKEGQNVTLSCEQNLNHDAMYWYRQDPGQGLRLIYYSQIVNDFQKGDIAEGYSVSREKKESFPLTVTSAQKNPTAFYLCASSPPRGWVAEAFFGQGTRLTVV.

This chain connects TRBV12-5 to TRBJ1-2; a weak D match, TRBD1 (5 bases). The CDR3 is 14 amino acids. The V gene lost 0 bases and the J gene lost 1 base, with 6 bases spanning the gap. From germline, CDR1 is LGHNT and CDR2 FRNRAP. The CDR3 DNA reads TGTGCTAGTGGTTTGGTAGACAGTAACTATGGCTACACCTTC. Translating it yields CASGLVDSNYGYTF. Full variable domain (rest looked up from reference TRBV12-5 and TRBJ1-2): DARVTQTPRHKVTEMGQEVTMRCQPILGHNTVFWYRQTMMQGLELLAYFRNRAPLDDSGMPKDRFSAEMPDATLATLKIQPSEPRDSAVYFCASGLVDSNYGYTFGSGTRLTVV.

This rearrangement joins TRBV11-3 to TRBJ2-2; D is uncertain. Trimming pared 4 bases from V and 2 bases from J, leaving 2 bases between. The CDR3 contains 12 residues. Germline-derived CDR1 and CDR2 are SGHNT and YENEEA. CDR3 sequence (DNA): TGTGCCAGCAGCTCAAACACCGGGGAGCTGTTTTTT. Amino acid sequence: CASSSNTGELFF.

This chain connects TRBV27 to TRBJ1-1; D is perhaps TRBD1 (5 bases). V was shortened by 5 bases and J by 1 base, with 14 bases between the two germline ends. CDR1 MNHEY and CDR2 SMNVEV come from the germline V gene (reference sequence). CDR3 size: 15 residues. Here the CDR3 reads CASSPNGHTNTEAFF. Here the CDR3 DNA reads TGTGCCAGCAGTCCCAATGGACATACGAACACTGAAGCTTTCTTT.

V usage is TRBV4-1 and J usage is TRBJ1-2; tentatively, D is TRBD1 (6 bases). The CDR3 loop spans 16 amino acids. Germline loops: CDR1 MGHRA, CDR2 YSYEKL. Trimming left V 2 bases short and J 5 bases short, with 18 bases between. The CDR3 reads CASSQINRAQHYGYTF. The CDR3 DNA reads TGCGCCAGCAGCCAAATAAACAGGGCTCAGCATTATGGCTACACCTTC.

The chain links TRBV5-5 to TRBJ2-3; 7 bases are shared with TRBD2. Germline V CDR1 and CDR2: SGHKS, YYEKEE (reference sequence). The CDR3 runs to 16 residues. The V and J ends lost 5 bases and 0 bases, in that order; junction bases with no gene match: 9. CDR3 in amino acids: CASSWGGSGSTDTQYF. CDR3 in DNA: TGTGCCAGCAGTTGGGGAGGGAGCGGGAGCACAGATACGCAGTATTTT.

V gene TRBV27 combines with J gene TRBJ1-1; D is undetermined. The CDR3 loop spans 16 amino acids. The V gene lost 6 bases and the J gene lost 3 bases, with 20 bases spanning the gap. Per germline, CDR1 MNHEY and CDR2 SMNVEV (reference sequence). The CDR3 is CASSRRFVGGYTEAFF. The CDR3 DNA reads as TGTGCCAGCAGCCGCCGGTTTGTGGGAGGGTACACTGAAGCTTTCTTT.

The rearrangement joins TRBV5-1 to TRBJ1-2, with D unclear. Germline V gene data show CDR1 as SGHRS and CDR2 as YFSETQ. The CDR3 runs to 12 residues. V gave up 5 bases and J gave up 4 bases, with 9 bases separating them. The CDR3 spells CASRQTSYGYTF. CDR3 in DNA: TGCGCCAGCAGGCAAACGAGCTATGGCTACACCTTC.

V gene TRBV19 combines with J gene TRBJ2-5; TRBD2 matches 7 bases. Germline CDR1 and CDR2: LNHDA and SQIVND (reference sequence). There are 14 residues in the CDR3. Trimming took 6 bases from V and 0 from J; bases not matched to a gene: 4. The CDR3: CASRGTTNQETQYF. Written as DNA, the CDR3 is TGTGCCAGTAGAGGGACTACCAACCAAGAGACCCAGTACTTC.

Comment on this clone: The identical CDR3 is also encoded by other nucleotide sequences in the sample. The chain uses TRBV7-2 and TRBJ2-1; TRBD1 aligns across 7 bases. CDR1 and CDR2 from the germline V gene are SGHTA and FQGNSA. The CDR3 spans 13 residues. J lost 4 bases, V lost 3 bases, and 0 bases had no gene match. The CDR3 loop reads CASSLGQYNEQFF. The DNA of the CDR3 is TGTGCCAGCAGCTTGGGACAGTACAATGAGCAGTTCTTC.

The V call is TRBV4-1, the J call TRBJ2-7, with 9 nucleotides matching TRBD2. The germline gives CDR1 MGHRA, CDR2 YSYEKL. Losses at the gene ends were 2 bases for V and 3 bases for J; bases not matched to a gene: 5. The CDR3 is made up of 15 amino acids. The chain's CDR3 is CASSQSGRFFYEQYV. The CDR3 DNA reads TGCGCCAGCAGCCAAAGCGGGAGGTTCTTCTACGAGCAGTACGTC.

The chain recombines TRBV15 with TRBJ2-3, with D maybe TRBD1 (7 bases). The CDR3 has 16 amino acids. V was clipped by 5 bases and J by 1 base, with 16 bases between them. Germline V lookup: CDR1 LNHNV, CDR2 YYDKDF (reference sequence). The CDR3 nucleotides read TGTGCCACCAGCGCGGGGACAGAACGCGGCACAGATACGCAGTATTTT. Its protein is CATSAGTERGTDTQYF.

J is TRBJ1-3 and V is TRBV6-6, with D unclear. Germline values: CDR1 MNHNY, CDR2 SVGAGI (reference sequence). This CDR3 spans 13 amino acids. With 4 bases removed from V and 0 bases from J, the gap between germline ends came to 4 bases. CDR3 protein: CASSSLSGNTIYF. CDR3 sequence (DNA): TGTGCCAGCAGTTCCCTCTCTGGAAACACCATATATTTT.

This clone occurred a few times. This chain uses TRBV7-9 with TRBJ1-4, with D maybe TRBD1 (5 bases). The CDR3 loop spans 15 amino acids. The V and J ends lost 5 bases and 5 bases respectively, with 15 bases between them. From germline, CDR1 is SEHNR and CDR2 FQNEAQ (reference sequence). The CDR3 DNA is TGTGCCAGCAGCCCGGGGGGGTCTGCAAATGAAAAACTGTTTTTT. Its translation is CASSPGGSANEKLFF.

The chain couples TRBV27 to TRBJ2-2; 11 bases align to TRBD1. With V trimmed by 5 bases and J by 6 bases, 2 bases remained unmatched. Germline V gene lookup returns CDR1 MNHEY and CDR2 SMNVEV (reference sequence). The CDR3 runs 14 residues. The CDR3 protein is CASSRDRGAGELFF. The CDR3 DNA follows: TGTGCCAGCAGTCGGGACAGGGGGGCCGGGGAGCTGTTTTTT.

The rearrangement joins TRBV5-4 to TRBJ2-2; 7 nucleotides agree with TRBD2. Trimming took 0 bases from V and 5 from J; bases not matched to a gene: 4. This CDR3 is built from 15 residues. Looked up from germline, CDR1 is SGHNT and CDR2 is YYREEE (reference sequence). CDR3 nucleotides: TGTGCCAGCAGCTTGGTGGGGGAGGGAACCGGGGAGCTGTTTTTT. Protein: CASSLVGEGTGELFF.

The gene calls are TRBV6-2 or TRBV6-3 and TRBJ1-5, with 7 bases matching TRBD1. V lost 0 bases, J lost 15 bases, and 11 bases stayed unmatched. The germline V gene has CDR1 MNHEY and CDR2 SVGEGT. The CDR3 is made up of 14 amino acids. CDR3 nucleotide sequence: TGTGCCAGCAGTTACTCGAGGTGGCAGGGGGGACCGCATTTT. Residues: CASSYSRWQGGPHF.

V and J are TRBV27 and TRBJ2-1, with unresolved D. The CDR3 is 14 residues long. Germline values: CDR1 MNHEY, CDR2 SMNVEV (reference sequence). Trimming pared 4 bases from V and 4 bases from J, leaving 11 bases between. CDR3 coding DNA: TGTGCCAGCAGTTCCCCAGGCCAGTACAATGAGCAGTTCTTC. It yields the protein CASSSPGQYNEQFF.

The chain couples TRBV4-2 to TRBJ2-1; 7 positions match TRBD2. Germline V gene sequence: CDR1 LGHNA, CDR2 YNFKEQ. Losses at the gene ends were 2 bases for V and 6 bases for J; bases not matched to a gene: 7. The length of the CDR3 is 15 residues. This CDR3 reads CASSQLAGDSNEQFF. The CDR3 DNA follows: TGTGCCAGCAGCCAACTGGCGGGAGACAGCAATGAGCAGTTCTTC.

The genes are TRBV30 and TRBJ1-6; no reliable D call. The germline V gene encodes CDR1 GTSNPN and CDR2 SVGIG (reference sequence). CDR3 length equals 11 residues. Trimming cost V 0 bases and J 9 bases, with 3 bases left between them. The DNA of the CDR3 is TGTGCCTGGAGTGTCCGTTCACCCCTCCACTTT. This encodes CAWSVRSPLHF. Drawing the rest from reference TRBV30 and TRBJ1-6, the complete variable domain is SQTIHQWPATLVQPVGSPLSLECTVEGTSNPNLYWYRQAAGRGLQLLFYSVGIGQISSEVPQNLSASRPQDRQFILSSKKLLLSDSGFYLCAWSVRSPLHFGNGTRLTVT.

CDR3 in DNA: TGTGCCAGCAGCTTTAGACAGGGATCTGCAACTAATGAAAAACTGTTTTTT. As protein: CASSFRQGSATNEKLFF. The chain links TRBV12-1 to TRBJ1-4; no check of the table's D call, TRBD1, against the DNA was made. TRBV12-1 is given as a pseudogene. The CDR3 extends over 17 amino acids.

The chain is built from TRBV5-6 and TRBJ1-1; D remains ambiguous. The germline gives CDR1 SGHDT, CDR2 YYEEEE. This CDR3 contains 13 residues. Trimming took off 4 bases at V and 7 bases at J, with 14 bases between the two ends. CDR3 residues: CASSLGEVHEAFF. CDR3 coding DNA: TGTGCCAGCAGCCTCGGGGAGGTGCATGAAGCTTTCTTT.

The chain uses TRBV23-1 and TRBJ2-5, with a tentative D call TRBD2 (6 bases). TRBV23-1 is filed as an ORF, its function uncertain. The CDR3 runs 14 residues. V gave up 4 bases and J gave up 5 bases, with 14 bases separating them. The CDR3 DNA reads TGCGCCAGCAGTCGGGAACAGGAGGGGGAGACCCAGTACTTC. Its translation: CASSREQEGETQYF.